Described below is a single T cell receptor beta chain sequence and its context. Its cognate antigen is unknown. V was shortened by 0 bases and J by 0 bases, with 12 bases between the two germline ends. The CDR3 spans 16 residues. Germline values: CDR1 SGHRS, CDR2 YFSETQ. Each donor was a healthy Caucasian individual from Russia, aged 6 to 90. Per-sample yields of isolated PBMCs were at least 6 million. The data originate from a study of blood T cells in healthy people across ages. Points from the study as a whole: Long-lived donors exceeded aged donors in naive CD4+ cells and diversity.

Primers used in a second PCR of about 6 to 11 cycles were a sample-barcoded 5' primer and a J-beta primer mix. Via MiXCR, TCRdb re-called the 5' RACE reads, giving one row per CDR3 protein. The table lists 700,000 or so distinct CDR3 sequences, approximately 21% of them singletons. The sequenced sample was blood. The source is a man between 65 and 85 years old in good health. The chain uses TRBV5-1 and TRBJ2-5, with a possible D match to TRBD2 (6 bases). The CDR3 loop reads CASSLGSAGNQETQYF. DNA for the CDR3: TGCGCCAGCAGCTTGGGATCTGCGGGAAACCAAGAGACCCAGTACTTC.